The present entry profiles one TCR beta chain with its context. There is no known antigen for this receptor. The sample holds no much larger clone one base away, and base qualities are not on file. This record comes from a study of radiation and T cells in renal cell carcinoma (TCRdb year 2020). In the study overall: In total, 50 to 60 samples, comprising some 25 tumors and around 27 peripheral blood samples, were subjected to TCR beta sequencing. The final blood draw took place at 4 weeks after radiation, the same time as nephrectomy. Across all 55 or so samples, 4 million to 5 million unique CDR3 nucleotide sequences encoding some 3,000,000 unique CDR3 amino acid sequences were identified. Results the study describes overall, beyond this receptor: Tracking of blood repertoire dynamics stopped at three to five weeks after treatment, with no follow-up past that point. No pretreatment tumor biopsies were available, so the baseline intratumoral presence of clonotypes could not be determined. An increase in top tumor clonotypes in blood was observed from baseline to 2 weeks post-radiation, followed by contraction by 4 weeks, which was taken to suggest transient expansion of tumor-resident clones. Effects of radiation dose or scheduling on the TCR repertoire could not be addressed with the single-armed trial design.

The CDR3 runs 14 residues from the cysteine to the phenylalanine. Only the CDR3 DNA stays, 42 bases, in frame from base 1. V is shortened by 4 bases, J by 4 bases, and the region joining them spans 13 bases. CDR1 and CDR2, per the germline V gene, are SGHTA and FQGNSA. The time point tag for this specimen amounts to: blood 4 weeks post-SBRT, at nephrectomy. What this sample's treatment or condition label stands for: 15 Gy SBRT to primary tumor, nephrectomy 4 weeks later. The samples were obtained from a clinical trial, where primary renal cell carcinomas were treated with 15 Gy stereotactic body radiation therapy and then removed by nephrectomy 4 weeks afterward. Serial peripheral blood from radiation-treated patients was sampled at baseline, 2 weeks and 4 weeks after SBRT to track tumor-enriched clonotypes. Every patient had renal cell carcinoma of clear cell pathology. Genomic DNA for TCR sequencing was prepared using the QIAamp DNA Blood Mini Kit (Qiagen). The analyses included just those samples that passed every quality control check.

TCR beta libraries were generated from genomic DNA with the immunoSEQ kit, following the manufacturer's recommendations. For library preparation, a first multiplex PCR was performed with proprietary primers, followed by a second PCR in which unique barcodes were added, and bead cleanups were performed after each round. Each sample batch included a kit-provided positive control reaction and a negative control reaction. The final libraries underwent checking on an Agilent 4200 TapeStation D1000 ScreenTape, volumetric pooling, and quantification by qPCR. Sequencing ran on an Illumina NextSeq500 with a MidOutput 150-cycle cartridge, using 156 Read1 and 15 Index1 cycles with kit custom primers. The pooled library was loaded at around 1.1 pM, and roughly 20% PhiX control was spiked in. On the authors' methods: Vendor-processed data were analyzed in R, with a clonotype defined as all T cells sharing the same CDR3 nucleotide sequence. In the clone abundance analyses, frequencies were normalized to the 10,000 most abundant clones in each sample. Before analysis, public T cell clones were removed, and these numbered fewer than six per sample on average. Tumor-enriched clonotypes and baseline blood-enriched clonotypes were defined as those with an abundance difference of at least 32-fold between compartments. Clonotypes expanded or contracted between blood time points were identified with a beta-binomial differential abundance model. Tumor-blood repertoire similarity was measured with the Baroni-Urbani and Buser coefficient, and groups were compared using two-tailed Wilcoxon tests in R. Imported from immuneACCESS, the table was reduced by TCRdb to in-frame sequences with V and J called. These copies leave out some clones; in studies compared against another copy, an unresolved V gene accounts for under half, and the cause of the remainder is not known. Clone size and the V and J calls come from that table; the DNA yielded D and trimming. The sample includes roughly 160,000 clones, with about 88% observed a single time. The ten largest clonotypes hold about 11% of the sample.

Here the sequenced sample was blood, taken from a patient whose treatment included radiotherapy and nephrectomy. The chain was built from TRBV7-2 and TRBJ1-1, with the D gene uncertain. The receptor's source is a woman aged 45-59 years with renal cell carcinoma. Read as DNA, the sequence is TGTGCCAGCAGCTACAACCGGGAGCCCACTGAAGCTTTCTTT. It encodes CASSYNREPTEAFF. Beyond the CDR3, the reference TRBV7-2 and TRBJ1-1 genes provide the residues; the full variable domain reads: GAGVSQSPSNKVTEKGKDVELRCDPISGHTALYWYRQSLGQGLEFLIYFQGNSAPDKSGLPSDRFSAERTGGSVSTLTIQRTQQEDSAVYLCASSYNREPTEAFFGQGTRLTVV.